The 17 T cell receptor beta chains given below trace back to one sample, sequenced in a study of T cells in Graves' hyperthyroidism and ophthalmopathy. Regions amplified from RNA transcripts were the TCR beta CDR3 regions. TCR CDR3 regions were first amplified by RT-PCR with HTBI primers. TCRdb itself ran the multiplex PCR reads through MiXCR, one entry per CDR3 protein. Of approximately 600,000 distinct CDR3 sequences listed, around 15% are singletons. Sequenced material: blood. These receptors were taken from a woman aged 30 to 39 with Graves' hyperthyroidism.

The gene calls are TRBV12-3 or TRBV12-4 and TRBJ2-1; maybe TRBD2 (5 bases). This CDR3 has 21 residues. The V end lost 3 bases, the J end lost 4 bases, and 31 bases lay between the germline ends. The CDR3 region is CASSFRTRRSFIPTAYNEQFF. As DNA, the CDR3 is TGTGCCAGCAGTTTTAGGACTCGTAGGTCGTTCATACCTACCGCTTACAATGAGCAGTTCTTC.

This clonotype was seen at least ten times. The rearrangement joins TRBV6-1 to TRBJ1-5; 7 bases agree with TRBD1. The CDR3 runs to 14 residues. Looked up from germline, CDR1 is MNHNS and CDR2 is SASEGT. V was pared by 6 bases and J by 6 bases, with 8 bases of the junction left unmatched. CDR3 sequence reads: CASSHRQGGQPQHF. The CDR3 DNA reads as TGTGCCAGCAGCCACCGACAGGGTGGTCAGCCCCAGCATTTT.

This chain links TRBV5-6 with TRBJ1-4, with D possibly matching TRBD1 (5 bases). This CDR3 comprises 16 residues. Germline assignment: CDR1 SGHDT and CDR2 YYEEEE. Deletions cut 4 bases from V and 3 bases from J, with 16 bases between. The CDR3 nucleotides are TGTGCCAGCAGCCCAGGGTTGTTCAAGGCTAATGAAAAACTGTTTTTT. It translates to CASSPGLFKANEKLFF.

This clonotype was picked up many times. The chain recombines TRBV11-2 with TRBJ2-3; 7 nucleotides match TRBD2. Trimming at V came to 5 bases and at J to 2 bases, leaving 22 bases not matched to a gene. CDR3 length: 20 residues. In germline, CDR1 is SGHAT, CDR2 FQNNGV. DNA of the CDR3: TGTGCCAGCAGCATCCGCCCCAAGCACGGGCGGGAGAGGGTCACAGATACGCAGTATTTT. It is translated as CASSIRPKHGRERVTDTQYF.

The chain is built from TRBV20-1 and TRBJ2-5; D possibly corresponds to TRBD2 (5 bases). Germline V gene lookup returns CDR1 DFQATT and CDR2 SNEGSKA (reference sequence). V lost 3 bases and J 2 bases, leaving 16 bases between the germline ends. This CDR3 spans 15 amino acids. CDR3 region: CSARENKRTQETQYF. The CDR3 DNA reads as TGCAGTGCTAGGGAAAATAAGCGGACGCAAGAGACCCAGTACTTC.

This clonotype was counted at least ten times. V gene TRBV7-2 combines with J gene TRBJ2-7, with 9 bases fitting TRBD2. This CDR3 region has 16 residues. J lost 1 base, V lost 2 bases, and 6 bases had no gene match. Germline CDR1 and CDR2: SGHTA and FQGNSA. The CDR3 spells CASSLPSGRLSYEQYF. CDR3 nucleotides: TGTGCCAGCAGCTTACCCAGCGGGAGGTTGTCCTACGAGCAGTACTTC.

The chain is built from TRBV10-3 and TRBJ2-3; the D gene is possibly TRBD1 (5 bases). Germline V gene data show CDR1 as ENHRY and CDR2 as SYGVKD. The CDR3 has 12 residues. The V gene lost 6 bases and the J gene lost 3 bases, with 7 bases spanning the gap. CDR3 nucleotides: TGTGCCATCAGGGCAGGGACAGATACGCAGTATTTT. As protein: CAIRAGTDTQYF.

The table lists this clonotype with many counts. This sequence joins TRBV11-2 and TRBJ2-1; 9 nucleotides align to TRBD2. This CDR3 has 18 amino acids. Germline V gives CDR1 SGHAT, CDR2 FQNNGV. The junction had 9 bases not matched to a gene; V was cut back by 0 bases and J by 3 bases. The CDR3, as DNA: TGTGCCAGCAGCTTAGACCTCTCAGGGACTAGCTTCTACAATGAGCAGTTCTTC. It codes for CASSLDLSGTSFYNEQFF.

This clonotype was seen many times. CDR3 DNA sequence: TGTGCCAGCAGGCGGCCGGGTGGGCAAGAGACCCAGTACTTC. It codes for CASRRPGGQETQYF. This sequence joins TRBV6-1 and TRBJ2-5, with D unclear. CDR3 size: 14 residues. Germline loops: CDR1 MNHNS, CDR2 SASEGT. V was cut by 6 bases and J by 2 bases, with 13 bases left in between.

This clonotype was seen repeatedly, ten times or more. J is TRBJ2-1 and V is TRBV2; 12 nucleotides match TRBD2. The CDR3 consists of 15 residues. The V gene's germline CDR1 is SNHLY and CDR2 FYNNEI. V lost 5 bases to trimming and J lost 10 bases; unmatched junction nucleotides: 9. The chain's CDR3 is CASSSGTSGLSEQFF. The DNA of the CDR3 is TGTGCCAGCAGTTCTGGGACTAGCGGGCTTTCCGAGCAGTTCTTC.

The rearrangement links TRBV5-8 to TRBJ2-1; D gene ambiguous. This CDR3 has 15 amino acids. The V end lost 1 base, the J end lost 7 bases, and 15 bases lay between the germline ends. Germline loops: CDR1 SGHTS, CDR2 YDEGEE. The CDR3 region has the DNA TGTGCCAGCAGCTTGCGGTATCTGGGTTTGAATGAGCAGTTCTTC. The encoded protein is CASSLRYLGLNEQFF.

On this clonotype: A much larger clone lies one base from this, so it may be a read error. This sequence joins TRBV28 and TRBJ2-1, with D hard to call. Trimming took 4 bases from V and 9 from J, leaving 10 bases between them. This CDR3 is built from 12 residues. CDR1 and CDR2 (germline): MDHEN, SYDVKM. CDR3 amino acids: CASSSPHGEQFF. CDR3 coding DNA: TGTGCCAGCAGTTCCCCCCACGGTGAGCAGTTCTTC.

The chain joins TRBV14 to TRBJ2-7; 11 bases align to TRBD2. Germline loops: CDR1 SGHDN, CDR2 FVKESK. The CDR3 has 17 amino acids. With 0 bases clipped from V and 0 bases from J, the junction kept 4 bases outside the gene matches. CDR3 residues: CASSQEASGRISYEQYF. The CDR3, as DNA: TGTGCCAGCAGCCAAGAGGCTAGCGGGAGGATCTCCTACGAGCAGTACTTC.

This clonotype was observed a handful of times. The chain combines TRBV5-1 with TRBJ2-3; 15 nucleotides agree with TRBD2. Per the germline V gene, CDR1 is SGHRS and CDR2 is YFSETQ. The V gene end was trimmed by 3 bases and the J gene end by 5 bases; junction bases not matched to a gene: 7. The CDR3 contains 17 residues. CDR3 sequence (DNA): TGCGCCAGCAGCTCGCGCAGGACTAGCGGGAGGGGAGATACGCAGTATTTT. Translation gives CASSSRRTSGRGDTQYF.

This clonotype occurred a few times. This chain joins TRBV12-3 or TRBV12-4 and TRBJ2-1; TRBD2 matches at 8 bases. Trimming removed 5 bases from V and 2 bases from J; junction bases left unmatched: 8. The CDR3 loop spans 16 amino acids. The CDR3 region has the DNA TGTGCCAGCAGTACCCAGCGGGAGAGGCCCTACAATGAGCAGTTCTTC. Amino acid sequence: CASSTQRERPYNEQFF.

This clonotype occurred many times. The chain is built from TRBV9 and TRBJ2-7; 7 bases agree with TRBD1. The V gene end was trimmed by 0 bases and the J gene end by 3 bases; junction bases not matched to a gene: 6. This CDR3 has 15 amino acids. Per germline, CDR1 SGDLS and CDR2 YYNGEE. The CDR3: CASSVGGGQFYEQYF. The DNA for the CDR3 is TGTGCCAGCAGCGTAGGAGGGGGACAGTTCTACGAGCAGTACTTC.

The chain combines TRBV14 with TRBJ2-1, with 9 bases lining up with TRBD2. The CDR3 contains 18 residues. Trimming took 1 base from V and 3 from J; bases not matched to a gene: 10. The germline V gene encodes CDR1 SGHDN and CDR2 FVKESK. CDR3: CASSQVSSGSLHYNEQFF. In nucleotides, the CDR3 is TGTGCCAGCAGCCAAGTAAGTAGCGGGAGTCTTCACTACAATGAGCAGTTCTTC.